Below, 17 T cell receptor beta chains from the same sample are listed, as sequenced in a study of somatic mutations in cytotoxic T cells in rheumatoid arthritis. Sequencing used immunoSEQ multiplex PCR; TCRdb keeps in-frame clones, though not all of them. The sample includes 15,000 to 20,000 clones, around 79% of them seen just once. Input material: CD8+ T cells sorted from blood. These receptor sequences come from a woman aged 50 to 65 in good health.

The chain has TRBV11-1 and TRBJ2-7, with D hard to call. The germline V and J ends were trimmed by 0 bases and 2 bases, with 11 bases remaining between them. This CDR3 contains 15 residues. Germline loops: CDR1 SGHAT, CDR2 FQDESV (reference sequence). CDR3 in amino acids: CASSLARAKAYEQYF. In DNA form, the CDR3 reads TGTGCCAGCAGCTTAGCCCGGGCGAAGGCCTACGAGCAGTACTTC.

The chain recombines TRBV5-6 with TRBJ2-3; 9 positions agree with TRBD2. Germline lookup yields CDR1 SGHDT and CDR2 YYEEEE. This CDR3 is built from 13 residues. Unmatched junction bases numbered 4, after V lost 0 bases and J lost 11 bases. CDR3 DNA sequence: TGTGCCAGCAGCTTGGGACTAGCGGTCCTGCAGTATTTT. It encodes CASSLGLAVLQYF.

This clone was recorded a few times. The chain combines TRBV4-1 with TRBJ2-7, with a tentative D call TRBD2 (6 bases). V was pared by 0 bases and J by 3 bases, with 15 bases between. There are 16 residues in the CDR3. The V gene's germline CDR1 is MGHRA and CDR2 YSYEKL. The DNA for the CDR3 is TGCGCCAGCAGCCAAGAGACCGTCGCGGGGTACTACGAGCAGTACTTC. It encodes CASSQETVAGYYEQYF.

The V call is TRBV11-2, the J call TRBJ2-7; 9 bases line up with TRBD1. Unmatched junction bases numbered 11, after V lost 4 bases and J lost 4 bases. Germline-derived CDR1 and CDR2 are SGHAT and FQNNGV. This CDR3 is built from 16 residues. CDR3 in DNA: TGTGCCAGCAGCTCTGCAGCACAGGGGGCTTGGTACGAGCAGTACTTC. Translating it yields CASSSAAQGAWYEQYF.

CDR3 DNA sequence: TGTGCCTGGAAGGGGGGTCCCTCCGAGCAGTACTTC. Its translation: CAWKGGPSEQYF. The chain couples TRBV30 to TRBJ2-7; D assignment may be TRBD1 or TRBD2 (6 bases each). The CDR3 sequence is 12 residues long. Germline V CDR1 and CDR2: GTSNPN, SVGIG (reference sequence). The V end lost 4 bases, the J end lost 6 bases, and 13 bases lay between the germline ends.

This chain uses TRBV4-1 with TRBJ2-7; 10 positions match TRBD2. Germline loops: CDR1 MGHRA, CDR2 YSYEKL. V lost 3 bases to trimming and J lost 0 bases; unmatched junction nucleotides: 5. The CDR3 consists of 16 residues. CDR3 region: CASSHPGTSASYEQYF. CDR3 in DNA: TGCGCCAGCAGCCACCCCGGGACTAGCGCCTCCTACGAGCAGTACTTC.

The gene calls are TRBV28 and TRBJ2-1; 10 nucleotides align to TRBD2. J gave up 3 bases and V 6 bases, and 5 bases lay outside the gene matches. The germline gives CDR1 MDHEN, CDR2 SYDVKM. The CDR3 loop spans 15 amino acids. CDR3 sequence (DNA): TGTGCCAGCAGCCTAACTAGCGGGGTCTACAATGAGCAGTTCTTC. It codes for CASSLTSGVYNEQFF.

The DNA for the CDR3 is TGTGCCATCAGTGGTGCGGAGAGCGGCTACGAGCAGTACTTC. It encodes CAISGAESGYEQYF. The rearrangement uses TRBV10-3 and TRBJ2-7; TRBD2 might be the D (5 bases). The CDR3 length is 14 residues. In germline, CDR1 is ENHRY, CDR2 SYGVKD. The V and J ends lost 4 bases and 3 bases respectively, with 13 bases between them.

V is TRBV7-3 and J is TRBJ2-3; 7 positions agree with TRBD2. Trimming at V came to 5 bases and at J to 1 base, leaving 3 bases not matched to a gene. The CDR3 runs 14 residues. Germline V CDR1 and CDR2: SGHTA, FQGTGA. CDR3 region: CASSRLAGTDTQYF. The CDR3 nucleotides read TGTGCCAGCAGCCGACTAGCAGGCACAGATACGCAGTATTTT.

This chain joins TRBV30 and TRBJ1-5, with a weak D call TRBD1 (5 bases). This CDR3 has 15 amino acids. V was cut by 5 bases and J by 0 bases, with 14 bases left in between. Looked up from germline, CDR1 is GTSNPN and CDR2 is SVGIG (reference sequence). Here the CDR3 DNA reads TGTGCCTGGGGGGCCGGGACGGCTAGCAATCAGCCCCAGCATTTT. Amino acid sequence: CAWGAGTASNQPQHF.

The rearrangement uses TRBV9 and TRBJ2-2; 9 bases line up with TRBD1. V dropped 4 bases and J dropped 4; count of bases not matched to a gene: 8. Germline CDR1 SGDLS, CDR2 YYNGEE. The CDR3 contains 16 residues. The CDR3 nucleotides read TGTGCCAGCAGCCCACCGGACAGGGGAGTCACCGGGGAGCTGTTTTTT. Amino acids: CASSPPDRGVTGELFF.

V is TRBV7-8 and J is TRBJ1-5; D is unclear. CDR1 is SGHVS, CDR2 FQNEAQ, per germline. V shed 7 bases and J shed 2 bases, with 6 bases lying between them. The CDR3 extends over 12 amino acids. As DNA, the CDR3 is TGTGCCAGCACCCCGGGCAATCAGCCCCAGCATTTT. Translating gives CASTPGNQPQHF.

The chain links TRBV9 to TRBJ2-3; 9 nucleotides agree with TRBD2. The CDR3 runs 15 residues. Germline V gene lookup returns CDR1 SGDLS and CDR2 YYNGEE. Trimming took 5 bases from V and 0 from J; bases not matched to a gene: 4. The CDR3 loop reads CASSSGGASTDTQYF. The DNA of the CDR3 is TGTGCCAGCAGTAGCGGGGGAGCTAGCACAGATACGCAGTATTTT.

This clone was counted a few times. The V gene is TRBV5-5, the J gene TRBJ2-7; weak D call: TRBD1 (6 bases). The germline gives CDR1 SGHKS, CDR2 YYEKEE (reference sequence). Trimming cost V 3 bases and J 2 bases, with 15 bases left between them. The CDR3 totals 15 residues. CDR3 sequence (DNA): TGTGCCAGCAGCTCTTCTTGGACAGAGACCTACGAGCAGTACTTC. This translates into CASSSSWTETYEQYF.

This chain joins TRBV13 and TRBJ2-1, with TRBD2 identical over 7 bases. The germline V gene encodes CDR1 PRHDT and CDR2 FYEKMQ (reference sequence). The CDR3 runs 16 residues. Trimming cost V 3 bases and J 0 bases; bases outside gene matches: 5. DNA for the CDR3: TGTGCCAGCAGCTTCCCGCGGGGGAGCTCCTACAATGAGCAGTTCTTC. This codes for CASSFPRGSSYNEQFF.

This chain joins TRBV30 and TRBJ2-2; TRBD2 might be the D (6 bases). V lost 3 bases, J lost 0 bases, and 11 bases lay in between. The CDR3 is 15 amino acids. Germline lookup yields CDR1 GTSNPN and CDR2 SVGIG (reference sequence). CDR3 sequence: CAWRRAGTNTGELFF. CDR3 in DNA: TGTGCCTGGAGGCGGGCGGGAACGAACACCGGGGAGCTGTTTTTT.

The rearrangement joins TRBV13 to TRBJ2-5, with TRBD1 matching over 8 bases. The CDR3 loop spans 15 amino acids. CDR1 and CDR2 (germline): PRHDT, FYEKMQ (reference sequence). The V and J ends lost 2 bases and 4 bases, in that order; junction bases with no gene match: 6. CDR3 nucleotide sequence: TGTGCCAGCAGCTTAATAGACAGGGGTGTAGAGACCCAGTACTTC. It translates to CASSLIDRGVETQYF.